This T cell receptor (beta chain) was documented in a study of neoadjuvant nivolumab and ipilimumab in lung cancer. Across the study: Nivolumab 3 mg/kg was given days 1, 15 and 29, plus ipilimumab 1 mg/kg day 1 in combination.

As regards this clone: No antigen is known for it.

V was trimmed by 0 bases and J by 6 bases, leaving 12 bases between them. Germline CDR1 and CDR2: MNHNY and SVGAGI (reference sequence). The CDR3 consists of 14 residues. Sequencing used immunoSEQ multiplex PCR; TCRdb keeps in-frame clones, though not all of them. The table lists some 10,000 clones, 70% to 80% of them singletons. Overall study results and limits: Resected tumors had greater TCR richness and clonality than uninvolved lung. From pretherapy to surgery, tumor richness and clonality rose with dual therapy.

V usage is TRBV6-6 and J usage is TRBJ2-7, with a weak D call TRBD2 (5 bases). The receptor's source is an adult with non-small cell lung cancer. Some clones in this sample may be carry-over from other donors' samples. The specimen comprised tumor tissue, sampled after neoadjuvant nivolumab, alone or with ipilimumab, at or shortly before surgery. The CDR3 here is CASSYSWRAGEQYF. As DNA, the CDR3 is TGTGCCAGCAGTTACTCGTGGCGGGCAGGCGAGCAGTACTTC.